The rows below give T cell receptor beta chains drawn from one sample of a study of human T cells and chemical hapten exposure. TCRdb recomputed calls from the RACE reads with MiXCR, one row per CDR3 protein. Found here are under 400,000 distinct CDR3 sequences, approximately 5.1% of them singletons; the top ten hold just over 2.5%. The sequenced sample was whole blood, obtained in connection with sensitization to the hapten diphenylcyclopropenone (DPC). All receptors derive from a woman aged 45-65 years with alopecia areata. Some clones in this sample may be carry-over from other donors' samples. Each CDR3 is given with its conserved first and last residue. D genes are given only for firm matches. Not all rows give a size; the values are once, few, many and, for expanded clones, a class.

J: TRBJ1-1
length: 11
V: TRBV4-1
size: NA
D: NA
CDR3: CASSQDSEAFF
DNA: TGCGCCAGCAGCCAAGATTCTGAAGCTTTCTTT

J: TRBJ1-6
length: 13
V: TRBV19
size: many
D: NA
CDR3: CASRRGQEQPLHF
DNA: TGTGCCAGTAGACGGGGCCAGGAGCAACCCCTCCACTTT

J: TRBJ1-4
length: 10
V: TRBV12-3/TRBV12-4
size: few
D: NA
CDR3: CASRGGKLFF
DNA: TGTGCCTCCCGTGGGGGGAAACTGTTTTTT

J: TRBJ1-4
length: 14
V: TRBV2
size: many
D: NA
CDR3: CASTPRGSNEKLFF
DNA: TGTGCCAGCACCCCACGGGGGTCTAATGAAAAACTGTTTTTT

J: TRBJ2-3
length: 16
V: TRBV15
size: NA
D: NA
CDR3: CATSRDRPGRNDTQYF
DNA: TGTGCCACCAGCAGAGATCGGCCAGGGAGGAACGATACGCAGTATTTT

J: TRBJ2-7
length: 12
V: TRBV29-1
size: many
D: TRBD1
CDR3: CSARQGRREQYF
DNA: TGCAGCGCTAGACAGGGTAGGCGCGAGCAGTACTTC

J: TRBJ1-5
length: 14
V: TRBV28
size: many
D: TRBD1
CDR3: CASSPGQGDQPQHF
DNA: TGTGCCAGCAGTCCCGGACAGGGTGATCAGCCCCAGCATTTT

J: TRBJ1-1
length: 10
V: TRBV9
size: NA
D: NA
CDR3: CASSADRAFF
DNA: TGTGCCAGCAGCGCCGATAGGGCTTTCTTT

J: TRBJ2-5
length: 15
V: TRBV4-1
size: NA
D: NA
CDR3: CASSQDFLAPETQYF
DNA: TGCGCCAGCAGCCAAGATTTCCTAGCCCCAGAGACCCAGTACTTC

J: TRBJ1-2
length: 15
V: TRBV29-1
size: NA
D: TRBD1
CDR3: CSVDRPGGLNYGYTF
DNA: TGCAGCGTTGATAGGCCAGGGGGACTTAACTATGGCTACACCTTC

J: TRBJ1-1
length: 16
V: TRBV12-3/TRBV12-4
size: NA
D: NA
CDR3: CASEHRESFRDTEAFF
DNA: TGTGCCAGCGAACATCGTGAGAGCTTTAGGGACACTGAAGCTTTCTTT

J: TRBJ2-7
length: 14
V: TRBV7-2
size: many
D: TRBD2
CDR3: CASSFGTSGYEQYF
DNA: TGTGCCAGCAGCTTCGGGACTAGCGGGTACGAGCAGTACTTC

J: TRBJ2-1
length: 16
V: TRBV11-2
size: many
D: TRBD1
CDR3: CASSLEWGQTSYEQFF
DNA: TGTGCCAGCAGCTTAGAATGGGGACAGACCTCTTATGAGCAGTTCTTC

J: TRBJ2-7
length: 13
V: TRBV28
size: many
D: TRBD2
CDR3: CASKAGGPGEQYF
DNA: TGTGCCAGCAAAGCGGGAGGGCCGGGCGAGCAGTACTTC

J: TRBJ2-7
length: 14
V: TRBV20-1
size: many
D: NA
CDR3: CSARAWDMSYEQYF
DNA: TGCAGTGCTAGAGCATGGGACATGTCCTACGAGCAGTACTTC

J: TRBJ2-1
length: 15
V: TRBV2
size: many
D: NA
CDR3: CASSEAGTKLNEQFF
DNA: TGTGCCAGCAGTGAAGCAGGGACCAAATTAAATGAGCAGTTCTTC

J: TRBJ1-5
length: 16
V: TRBV28
size: NA
D: NA
CDR3: CASSLAFAGPNQPQHF
DNA: TGTGCCAGCAGTTTGGCCTTCGCGGGACCTAATCAGCCCCAGCATTTT

J: TRBJ2-3
length: 16
V: TRBV20-1
size: NA
D: TRBD2
CDR3: CSAGGTSGRQADTQYF
DNA: TGCAGTGCTGGAGGGACTAGCGGGAGACAAGCAGATACGCAGTATTTT

J: TRBJ2-1
length: 15
V: TRBV7-2
size: many
D: TRBD2
CDR3: CASSLVAAGGGEQFF
DNA: TGTGCCAGCAGCTTAGTAGCAGCGGGGGGCGGTGAGCAGTTCTTC

J: TRBJ2-7
length: 15
V: TRBV6-5
size: few
D: NA
CDR3: CASSYTTTGSGEQYF
DNA: TGTGCCAGCAGTTACACTACTACAGGGTCCGGCGAGCAGTACTTC

J: TRBJ2-7
length: 14
V: TRBV13
size: many
D: NA
CDR3: CASSSPDNSYEQYF
DNA: TGTGCCAGCAGTTCCCCGGACAACTCCTACGAGCAGTACTTC

J: TRBJ1-1
length: 15
V: TRBV4-3
size: few
D: NA
CDR3: CASSQGLVSVTEAFF
DNA: TGCGCCAGCAGCCAAGGACTGGTATCGGTCACTGAAGCTTTCTTT

J: TRBJ2-5
length: 16
V: TRBV10-2
size: NA
D: NA
CDR3: CASSESTMRGQETQYF
DNA: TGCGCCAGCAGTGAGTCGACTATGCGGGGACAAGAGACCCAGTACTTC